The clone carrying this T cell receptor (beta chain) turned up a few times. This specimen belongs to a study of cytomegalovirus exposure and HLA in healthy donors. The PCR used 60 Vbeta and 13 Jbeta primers. Measured with immunoSEQ multiplex PCR; TCRdb has only the in-frame clones, and not every one. The table records approximately 110,000 clones, 60% to 85% of them present only once. The CDR3 extends over 16 amino acids. With 3 bases removed from V and 0 bases from J, the gap between germline ends came to 11 bases. Germline CDR1 WSHSY, CDR2 SAAADI. Sequenced sample: PBMCs. The clonotype comes from a man in his fifties or sixties in good health and CMV-seronegative. The rearrangement uses TRBV10-2 and TRBJ2-2; D is ambiguous. The CDR3 DNA reads TGCGCCAGCAGTGAATTAGCTTTCGCGAACACCGGGGAGCTGTTTTTT. Its translation: CASSELAFANTGELFF.